Here is one T cell receptor (beta chain) with its context. The data were taken from a study of PD-L1 blockade in urothelial cancer. Whole-study context: Patients began atezolizumab, 1,200 mg intravenously every 3 weeks, in the mid-2010s. T cells numbered a median of approximately 150,000 in the blood samples.

The V end lost 5 bases, the J end lost 4 bases, and 14 bases lay between the germline ends. The germline V gene has CDR1 SGHTA and CDR2 FQGNSA. The CDR3 covers 14 residues. Assay used: immunoSEQ multiplex PCR; TCRdb lists only in-frame clones, some missing. The table has about 95,000 clones, 85% to 90% seen once; the top ten hold about 1.6%. As to time point: pretreatment peripheral blood. Pretreatment sampling and on-treatment sampling together yielded between 1 and 8 samples for each patient. This chain uses TRBV7-2 with TRBJ1-2, with D perhaps TRBD1 (6 bases). The starting material was PBMCs, obtained around atezolizumab (anti-PD-L1) treatment. This receptor was obtained from a man between 60 and 75 years old with urothelial cancer. CDR3 DNA sequence: TGTGCCAGCAGCCCTGGACAGCCAGTCTATGGCTACACCTTC. Translated: CASSPGQPVYGYTF.